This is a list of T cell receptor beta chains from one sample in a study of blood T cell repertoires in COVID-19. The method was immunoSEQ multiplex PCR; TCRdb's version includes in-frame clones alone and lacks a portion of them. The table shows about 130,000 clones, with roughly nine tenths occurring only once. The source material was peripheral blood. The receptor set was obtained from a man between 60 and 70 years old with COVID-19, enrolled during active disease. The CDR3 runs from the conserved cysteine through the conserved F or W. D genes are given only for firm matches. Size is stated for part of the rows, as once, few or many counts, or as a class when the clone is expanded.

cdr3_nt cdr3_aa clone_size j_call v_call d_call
TGTGCCAGCACCGCAGGGGAGGGTACTGAAGCTTTCTTT CASTAGEGTEAFF NA TRBJ1-1 TRBV2 NA
TGTGCCTGGAGTGCCCCGGGACTAGGGTACGAGCAGTACTTC CAWSAPGLGYEQYF NA TRBJ2-7 TRBV30 TRBD2
TGTGCCAGCAGCTTAGATCCGGCGGGAGGCTCCTACGAGCAGTACTTC CASSLDPAGGSYEQYF NA TRBJ2-7 TRBV11-3 TRBD2
TGCGCCAGCAGCCAAGAAGGGGACTACGGGGAGCTGTTTTTT CASSQEGDYGELFF NA TRBJ2-2 TRBV4-3 TRBD2
TGTGCCAGCAGCTTACTGAAAGCGGGAGGGAACCAGTTCTTC CASSLLKAGGNQFF NA TRBJ2-1 TRBV5-5 TRBD2
TGCGCCAGCAGCCCCTCGGGAGGAGAGCATCAGCCCCAGCATTTT CASSPSGGEHQPQHF NA TRBJ1-5 TRBV5-1 NA
TGTGCCAGCAGCCAATCAAGGACTAGCCGCACCGGGGAGCTGTTTTTT CASSQSRTSRTGELFF NA TRBJ2-2 TRBV4-2 TRBD2
TGTGCCAGCAGTGTGTCTAGCGGGAATCAAATTTCCTACGAGCAGTACTTC CASSVSSGNQISYEQYF NA TRBJ2-7 TRBV2 TRBD2
TGTGCCATCAGTGAGTCCCCCGGACAGATTAACTATGGCTACACCTTC CAISESPGQINYGYTF NA TRBJ1-2 TRBV10-3 NA
TGCAGTGCTAGTGAAGGGGGGGATGGCTACACCTTC CSASEGGDGYTF NA TRBJ1-2 TRBV20-1 NA
TGTGCCAGCAGCTTAGCGGAGGGAGCTACGCAGTATTTT CASSLAEGATQYF NA TRBJ2-3 TRBV7-8 NA
TGTGCCAGTAGTGCCTTCCCGGGACAGGGCGCCGAGCAGTACTTC CASSAFPGQGAEQYF NA TRBJ2-7 TRBV19 TRBD1
TGTGCCAGCAGCTCCTCGGGACTTAGCACAGATACGCAGTATTTT CASSSSGLSTDTQYF NA TRBJ2-3 TRBV7-3 NA
TGTGCCAGCAGCCAAATCAGGGTTGGTGGTGAGCAGTTCTTC CASSQIRVGGEQFF NA TRBJ2-1 TRBV14 NA
TGTGCCAGCAGTTTCAAGGGGGCTTATGGGGATGGCTACACCTTC CASSFKGAYGDGYTF NA TRBJ1-2 TRBV28 TRBD1
TGTGCCAGCACCAAGGCAGGGTTCGGCGGCTACACCTTC CASTKAGFGGYTF NA TRBJ1-2 TRBV28 NA
TGTGCCAGTAGAGAAAGGGGGTCCCGGGATCCCGGGGAGCTGTTTTTT CASRERGSRDPGELFF NA TRBJ2-2 TRBV19 NA
TGTGCCAGCAGCTTGGCTCGTCAGGGGACGAATTCACCCCTCCACTTT CASSLARQGTNSPLHF once TRBJ1-6 TRBV5-4 NA
TGCGCCAGCAGCTTGGAGGGAGGGCCGGTAGATACGCAGTATTTT CASSLEGGPVDTQYF NA TRBJ2-3 TRBV5-1 TRBD2
TGTGCCAGCAGCCAGGGATGGAAAACATATGGCTACACCTTC CASSQGWKTYGYTF NA TRBJ1-2 TRBV5-8 NA
TGTGCCACCAGTGAAGCTTACACAGATACGCAGTATTTT CATSEAYTDTQYF NA TRBJ2-3 TRBV24-1 NA
TGCGCCAGCAGCTTGGTACTAGCGGGAGGGGGCCGAGGCAATGAGCAGTTCTTC CASSLVLAGGGRGNEQFF NA TRBJ2-1 TRBV5-1 TRBD2